The 2 T cell receptor beta chains listed next were all sequenced from one sample in a study of blood T cell repertoires in COVID-19. Profiling relied on immunoSEQ multiplex PCR, and the TCRdb table lists in-frame clones only, not all of them. The sample includes 200,000 or so clones, approximately 83% seen only once; the top ten take over 2.5%. Source material: peripheral blood. These TCRs come from a woman aged 30 to 39 who had recovered from COVID-19.

The gene calls are TRBV5-6 and TRBJ1-2; D may be TRBD1 (5 bases). Per the germline V gene, CDR1 is SGHDT and CDR2 is YYEEEE. Trimming cost V 5 bases and J 7 bases, with 12 bases left between them. The CDR3 sequence is 12 residues long. The CDR3 sequence: CASSSDRFGYTF. In nucleotides, the CDR3 is TGTGCCAGCAGTTCTGACAGATTTGGCTACACCTTC. The full variable domain, with the rest looked up from reference TRBV5-6 and TRBJ1-2, is DAGVTQSPTHLIKTRGQQVTLRCSPKSGHDTVSWYQQALGQGPQFIFQYYEEEERQRGNFPDRFSGHQFPNYSSELNVNALLLGDSALYLCASSSDRFGYTFGSGTRLTVV.

V gene TRBV19 combines with J gene TRBJ1-1, with 9 bases fitting TRBD1. V lost 3 bases and J lost 6; bases outside the gene matches: 11. This CDR3 spans 16 amino acids. Per germline, CDR1 LNHDA and CDR2 SQIVND (reference sequence). The CDR3 loop reads CASSMRRTGDKAEAFF. The DNA for the CDR3 is TGTGCCAGTAGTATGCGCCGGACAGGGGATAAGGCTGAAGCTTTCTTT.